One and the same sample provided the 9 T cell receptor beta chains below, sequenced in a study of lymphopenia after photon versus proton radiotherapy. Assay: immunoSEQ multiplex PCR; the TCRdb copy retains only in-frame clones and omits some. In the table there are approximately 150,000 clones, about nine tenths of which are singletons. This material consisted of peripheral blood, taken from a patient treated with photon-based radiotherapy. The receptors come from a man in his fifties or sixties with gastric cancer.

The V call is TRBV4-1, the J call TRBJ1-3; D is undetermined. The ends were cut back, 1 base at V and 1 base at J, with 8 bases in the middle. CDR3 length: 15 amino acids. Per the germline V gene, CDR1 is MGHRA and CDR2 is YSYEKL. The CDR3 sequence is CASSQVGVSGNTIYF. In nucleotides, the CDR3 is TGCGCCAGCAGCCAAGTCGGGGTATCTGGAAACACCATATATTTT.

This chain uses TRBV14 with TRBJ1-2; D is unresolved. The ends were cut back, 4 bases at V and 7 bases at J, with 7 bases in the middle. CDR1 is SGHDN, CDR2 FVKESK, per germline. The CDR3 length is 11 residues. CDR3: CASSLGRGYTF. CDR3 in DNA: TGTGCCAGCAGCCTCGGTCGTGGCTACACCTTC.

CDR3 nucleotide sequence: TGTGCCAGCAGTTTGAACAGGAATCAGCCCCAGCATTTT. This gives the protein CASSLNRNQPQHF. V and J are TRBV28 and TRBJ1-5; TRBD1 is a possible D gene (5 bases). In germline, CDR1 is MDHEN, CDR2 SYDVKM. V was clipped by 3 bases and J by 4 bases, with 7 bases between them. This CDR3 region has 13 residues.

This clone showed up just a few times. V is TRBV2 and J is TRBJ1-1; the D gene is possibly TRBD1 (6 bases). The CDR3 is made up of 14 amino acids. CDR1 is SNHLY and CDR2 is FYNNEI in the germline V gene. V was shortened by 3 bases and J by 2 bases, with 10 bases between the two germline ends. The CDR3: CASSEGGGNTEAFF. CDR3 sequence (DNA): TGTGCCAGCAGTGAGGGAGGGGGAAACACTGAAGCTTTCTTT. The complete variable domain, with remaining parts taken from reference TRBV2 and TRBJ1-1, reads EPEVTQTPSHQVTQMGQEVILRCVPISNHLYFYWYRQILGQKVEFLVSFYNNEISEKSEIFDDQFSVERPDGSNFTLKIRSTKLEDSAMYFCASSEGGGNTEAFFGQGTRLTVV.

This clone appeared a single time. The chain joins TRBV18 to TRBJ1-2; 7 nucleotides line up with TRBD1. Germline values: CDR1 KGHSH, CDR2 LQKENI. J was trimmed by 7 bases and V by 4 bases; bases with no gene match: 9. The CDR3 runs to 14 residues. CDR3 bases: TGTGCCAGCTCACGTTCGACAGGGACTGGTGGCTACACCTTC. Translating it yields CASSRSTGTGGYTF.

V usage is TRBV6-5 and J usage is TRBJ1-1; unclear D gene. Trimming took 5 bases from V and 4 from J, leaving 11 bases between them. The CDR3 covers 13 residues. Germline lookup yields CDR1 MNHEY and CDR2 SVGAGI. The CDR3 DNA is TGTGCCAGCAGTCCCCCGCCCGGCACTGAAGCTTTCTTT. It encodes CASSPPPGTEAFF.

The gene calls are TRBV11-3 and TRBJ1-5; D is ambiguous. The CDR3 loop spans 15 amino acids. The germline V and J ends were trimmed by 10 bases and 6 bases, with 22 bases remaining between them. CDR1 is SGHNT, CDR2 YENEEA, per germline. CDR3 nucleotides: TGTGCCATCTGGATTCAGCTCCATAGGTGTCAGCCCCAGCATTTT. Translated: CAIWIQLHRCQPQHF.

The chain uses TRBV18 and TRBJ2-7; the match to TRBD2 covers 8 bases. Trimming removed 1 base from V and 3 bases from J; junction bases left unmatched: 5. This CDR3 spans 15 amino acids. CDR1 and CDR2 (germline): KGHSH, LQKENI. The CDR3 is CASSPRASGSYEQYF. Here the CDR3 DNA reads TGTGCCAGCTCACCACGGGCCAGCGGGAGCTACGAGCAGTACTTC.

This chain uses TRBV30 with TRBJ1-2; tentatively, D is TRBD1 (5 bases). The CDR3 has 12 amino acids. V shed 1 base and J shed 5 bases, with 8 bases lying between them. Germline V CDR1 and CDR2: GTSNPN, SVGIG (reference sequence). The CDR3 protein is CAWSGQGYGYTF. The CDR3 bases are TGTGCCTGGAGTGGGCAGGGTTATGGCTACACCTTC.